Each of the 4 T cell receptor beta chains below was sequenced from the same sample in a study of blood T cells in healthy people across ages. A sample-barcoded 5' primer and a J-beta primer mix were used in a second PCR of roughly 6 to 11 cycles. A single record per CDR3 protein comes from TCRdb applying MiXCR to the 5' RACE reads. This sample has around 1,000,000 distinct CDR3 sequences, with approximately 26% found just once. In addition, the sample was reused for a study of T cells of mothers and their children.

The source material was blood. The receptors shown here come from a girl aged 2 to 9 in good health.

This clonotype occurred a few times. V is TRBV4-2 and J is TRBJ1-5; maybe TRBD1 (5 bases). The CDR3 length is 14 residues. Per germline, CDR1 LGHNA and CDR2 YNFKEQ. V lost 4 bases and J lost 2, with 9 bases in between. In nucleotides, the CDR3 is TGTGCCAGCAGCCTGGGACCGGGCAATCAGCCCCAGCATTTT. It yields the protein CASSLGPGNQPQHF.

The V and J genes are TRBV29-1 and TRBJ2-2; possible D gene TRBD1, 6 bases. The CDR3 length is 13 residues. Trimming removed 6 bases from V and 1 base from J, with 9 bases in between. From germline, CDR1 is SQVTM and CDR2 ANQGSEA. The CDR3 spells CSVLGQNTGELFF. CDR3 sequence (DNA): TGCAGCGTCCTGGGACAGAACACCGGGGAGCTGTTTTTT.

V gene TRBV15 combines with J gene TRBJ1-4; D possibly corresponds to TRBD1 (6 bases). Germline lookup yields CDR1 LNHNV and CDR2 YYDKDF (reference sequence). This CDR3 region has 16 residues. V was cut by 4 bases and J by 3 bases, with 15 bases left in between. The CDR3 bases are TGTGCCACCAGCAAAGGGGGGGAAGTGGCTAATGAAAAACTGTTTTTT. As protein: CATSKGGEVANEKLFF.

The genes are TRBV12-3 or TRBV12-4 and TRBJ2-7; D is ambiguous. Trimming took 3 bases from V and 5 from J, leaving 14 bases between them. CDR3 length equals 14 residues. The CDR3 DNA reads as TGTGCCAGCAGTTTGGGAAAGGGTCCCCACGAGCAGTACTTC. Translated: CASSLGKGPHEQYF.